The rows below give T cell receptor beta chains drawn from one sample of a study of blood T cell repertoires in COVID-19. Profiled with immunoSEQ multiplex PCR; TCRdb holds only in-frame clones, not every one. The table includes over 250,000 clones, over 70% detected once. Sequenced: peripheral blood. The receptors were gathered from a woman aged 70-85 years with COVID-19, enrolled during active disease. The CDR3 runs from the conserved cysteine through the conserved F or W. The D gene is left open where the match is weak. Rows give clone size only sometimes, using once, few, many, or a class for an expanded clone.

-,TRBV15,TRBJ1-4,once,TGTGCCACCAGCAGAGATCGTCGATCCGAGAAACTGTTTTTT,CATSRDRRSEKLFF
TRBD1,TRBV15,TRBJ2-7,-,TGTGCCACCAGCAGAGATCTGGGACAGGGCCCCCACGAGCAGTACTTC,CATSRDLGQGPHEQYF
TRBD2,TRBV7-3,TRBJ2-5,-,TGTGCCAGCAGCCCCCTGGGGGGGTACCAAGAGACCCAGTACTTC,CASSPLGGYQETQYF
-,TRBV11-3,TRBJ2-1,-,TGTGCCAGCAGCTTAACCGGGAGCTACAATGAGCAGTTCTTC,CASSLTGSYNEQFF
TRBD1,TRBV28,TRBJ1-3,-,TGTGCCAGCAGGATGACAGGGTGGGTTTCTGGAAACACCATATATTTT,CASRMTGWVSGNTIYF
-,TRBV7-8,TRBJ1-5,once,TGTGCCAGCAGCCCTGGACAGATTGTTAGCAATCAGCCCCAGCATTTT,CASSPGQIVSNQPQHF
-,TRBV3-1/TRBV3-2,TRBJ1-2,-,TGTGCCAGCAGAGGGGCACACTATGGCTACACCTTC,CASRGAHYGYTF
TRBD2,TRBV5-1,TRBJ2-7,-,TGCGCCAGCAGCTTGACGGGACTAGCGGGAGGTAACGAGCAGTACTTC,CASSLTGLAGGNEQYF
TRBD2,TRBV7-8,TRBJ2-1,-,TGTGCCAGCAGCCCCTCACTAGCGAAAGATGAGCAGTTCTTC,CASSPSLAKDEQFF
TRBD2,TRBV7-2,TRBJ2-2,-,TGTGCCAGCAGCTTATCGGCTAGCGGGACGGCCGGGGAGCTGTTTTTT,CASSLSASGTAGELFF
-,TRBV5-1,TRBJ2-3,-,TGCGCCAGCAGCTCAATTATCAGCAGGGGTTCAGAAAATACGCAGTATTTT,CASSSIISRGSENTQYF
-,TRBV30,TRBJ1-6,-,TGTGCCTGGAGTCCCGTGCCGAGGGCAGGCTCACCCCTCCACTTT,CAWSPVPRAGSPLHF
-,TRBV4-2,TRBJ2-3,-,TGTGCCAGCAGCCAAGTCGAGATTCGCACAGATACGCAGTATTTT,CASSQVEIRTDTQYF
TRBD1,TRBV18,TRBJ1-3,-,TGTGCCAGCTCACACAACCCGGGACAGATCTCTGGAAACACCATATATTTT,CASSHNPGQISGNTIYF
-,TRBV5-8,TRBJ1-2,-,TGTGCCAGCAGCAAAAGGCAGGGTAACTATGGCTACACCTTC,CASSKRQGNYGYTF
TRBD1,TRBV9,TRBJ1-1,-,TGTGCCAGCAGCCCTCAGACAGGGACGGTCACTGAAGCTTTCTTT,CASSPQTGTVTEAFF
-,TRBV19,TRBJ1-1,-,TGTGCCAGTAGTATTCTGAACATGAACACTGAAGCTTTCTTT,CASSILNMNTEAFF
-,TRBV12-3/TRBV12-4,TRBJ2-1,-,TGTGCCAGCAGTTCCCCTGTCTATGAGCAGTTCTTC,CASSSPVYEQFF
TRBD2,TRBV7-3,TRBJ2-3,-,TGTGCCAGCAGCTTACTAGCGGGCACAGATACGCAGTATTTT,CASSLLAGTDTQYF
-,TRBV5-5,TRBJ2-5,-,TGTGCCAGCAGCTTGCCAGGTGCCAACCCAGAGACCCAGTACTTC,CASSLPGANPETQYF
-,TRBV23-1,TRBJ2-7,-,TGCGCCAGCAGTCCGCCCCGAGGGACTTGCTACTTC,CASSPPRGTCYF
TRBD2,TRBV7-9,TRBJ2-1,-,TGTGCCAGCAGCTTTTCAGCGGGAGAAGGTAATGAGCAGTTCTTC,CASSFSAGEGNEQFF
-,TRBV30,TRBJ1-2,-,TGTGCCTGGAGTGTACGGCGGCGGGACTATGGCTACACCTTC,CAWSVRRRDYGYTF
TRBD1,TRBV28,TRBJ2-1,-,TGTGCCAGCAGTTCGGCAACAGGGGGCGCTTCTGTTTGGCCAATCCGGGGTGAGCAGTTCTTC,CASSSATGGASVWPIRGEQFF
TRBD1,TRBV18,TRBJ2-5,once,TGTGCCAGCTCGAAGACAGGGCCCGGAGAGACCCAGTACTTC,CASSKTGPGETQYF
-,TRBV20-1,TRBJ1-5,-,TGCAGTGCTAGTCGTGGCCTTAGCAATCAGCCCCAGCATTTT,CSASRGLSNQPQHF
-,TRBV28,TRBJ2-7,-,TGTGCCAGCAGTGTCGGGACCTACGAGCAGTACTTC,CASSVGTYEQYF
-,TRBV6-5,TRBJ1-4,-,TGTGCCAGCCGGGGTCAGCTAAATGAAAAACTGTTTTTT,CASRGQLNEKLFF
-,TRBV2,TRBJ1-5,once,TGTGCCAGCAATTTTTATAGTAGCAATCAGCCCCAGCATTTT,CASNFYSSNQPQHF
-,TRBV10-3,TRBJ1-1,-,TGTGCCATCAGTGAGCGGGGAGCCGAGAGGGCCAAGGACACTGAAGCTTTCTTT,CAISERGAERAKDTEAFF
TRBD1,TRBV29-1,TRBJ2-3,-,TGCAGCGTTGTATACGGGACAGGGGGCTTCACAGATACGCAGTATTTT,CSVVYGTGGFTDTQYF
TRBD1,TRBV6-5,TRBJ1-3,-,TGTGCCAGCAGTCCGGGACAGGAGAGAAACACCATATATTTT,CASSPGQERNTIYF
-,TRBV19,TRBJ1-1,-,TGTGCCAGTAGTATAGCATGGAACACTGAAGCTTTCTTT,CASSIAWNTEAFF
TRBD2,TRBV5-1,TRBJ2-1,once,TGCGCCAGCAGCTCGGCGACTAGCGGGAGGGTAAATGAGCAGTTCTTC,CASSSATSGRVNEQFF
-,TRBV19,TRBJ1-1,-,TGTGCCAGTAGGACACAGGTGTACTTGAACACTGAAGCTTTCTTT,CASRTQVYLNTEAFF
-,TRBV7-9,TRBJ1-1,-,TGTGCCAGCAGCCGCAACAGGAACACTGAAGCTTTCTTT,CASSRNRNTEAFF
-,TRBV3-1/TRBV3-2,TRBJ2-6,-,TGTGCCAGCAGCCATTACAGGGCTGGGGCCAACGTCCTGACTTTC,CASSHYRAGANVLTF
-,TRBV7-3,TRBJ1-1,-,TGTGCCAGCAGCTTAACTGGGACAAGACTTTACGCTGAAGCTTTCTTT,CASSLTGTRLYAEAFF
-,TRBV3-1/TRBV3-2,TRBJ2-3,-,TGTGCCAGCAGTCGACCGGGTCCTCGGACAGATACGCAGTATTTT,CASSRPGPRTDTQYF
-,TRBV30,TRBJ1-3,few,TGTGCCTGGAGTTACTGGCAGGGCTTTGGAAACACCATATATTTT,CAWSYWQGFGNTIYF
TRBD2,TRBV4-3,TRBJ2-7,-,TGCGCCAGCAGCCAGGGGACTAGCGGAATCTACGAGCAGTACTTC,CASSQGTSGIYEQYF
-,TRBV2,TRBJ2-3,-,TGTGCCAGCAGTGAGAGTTCAGATACGCAGTATTTT,CASSESSDTQYF
TRBD2,TRBV2,TRBJ2-5,-,TGTGCCAGCAGTATGGGGACTAGCGCGCATATGAAGACCCAGTACTTC,CASSMGTSAHMKTQYF
-,TRBV11-3,TRBJ1-1,-,TGTGCCAGCAGCCTGGCCAGGGGTGTCACTGAAGCTTTCTTT,CASSLARGVTEAFF
TRBD2,TRBV6-5,TRBJ2-7,-,TGTGCCAGCTGCCTAAGCGGGAGTTACGAGCAGTACTTC,CASCLSGSYEQYF
TRBD2,TRBV5-1,TRBJ2-1,-,TGCGCCAGCAGGCTACCGGGACTAGCGGGAGATGGTGAGCAGTTCTTC,CASRLPGLAGDGEQFF
TRBD1,TRBV5-4,TRBJ1-2,once,TGTGCCAGCAGCTCTGGGACAGGGGGCCCCTATGGCTACACCTTC,CASSSGTGGPYGYTF
-,TRBV5-5,TRBJ1-6,once,TGTGCCAGCAGCTTGGTGCCCCCAGTTAATTCACCCCTCCACTTT,CASSLVPPVNSPLHF
TRBD1,TRBV19,TRBJ1-5,-,TGTGCCAGTAGTATAGACAGGGGGTTTTCTCAGCCCCAGCATTTT,CASSIDRGFSQPQHF
TRBD2,TRBV6-4,TRBJ2-1,-,TGTGCCAGCAGTGAGAGTGGACTAGCGCACTCCTACAATGAGCAGTTCTTC,CASSESGLAHSYNEQFF
TRBD2,TRBV9,TRBJ2-1,-,TGTGCCAGCAGCGTAGAAGTCGCGGGAGGGCCTAGCAATGAGCAGTTCTTC,CASSVEVAGGPSNEQFF